This record looks at one T cell receptor beta chain sequence and its context. Its specificity is unknown. Repertoires were generated with immunoSEQ multiplex PCR, while TCRdb's copy carries only in-frame clones and drops some. Among 57,000 or so clones listed, roughly 96% were seen once. Trimming took 4 bases from V and 3 from J, leaving 16 bases between them. Germline V lookup: CDR1 MNHNS, CDR2 SASEGT. The length of the CDR3 is 15 residues. This specimen comes from a study of cytomegalovirus exposure and HLA in healthy donors. Overall study findings and caveats: Confirmation in vitro established that three CMV-associated chains were specific for CMV antigens. It was reported that the classifier diagnosed cytomegalovirus status with high specificity and sensitivity in both the original and validation cohorts. Over 150 TCR beta chains were listed as cytomegalovirus-associated. The tendency of first-cohort TCR clusters to co-occur in the 130 or so validation repertoires was identified by a subsequent analysis.

The V and J genes are TRBV6-1 and TRBJ2-7; no definite D call. This clonotype originated in a man younger than 30 in good health and CMV-seronegative. Sequencing was done on a sample of PBMCs. The CDR3 DNA sequence: TGTGCCAGCAGTGTTCACAGCCTCCAAAACTACGAGCAGTACTTC. Its translation is CASSVHSLQNYEQYF.